The rows below give T cell receptor beta chains drawn from one sample of a study of Graves' ophthalmopathy and Graves' hyperthyroidism. One entry per CDR3 protein, called by TCRdb with MiXCR from the multiplex PCR reads. The repertoire holds hundreds of thousands of distinct CDR3 sequences, with roughly 20% as singletons. Source material: peripheral blood. Source of these receptors: a woman under 30 with stable Graves' hyperthyroidism. Some clones in this sample may be carry-over from other donors' samples. The CDR3 runs from the conserved cysteine through the conserved F or W. The D gene is left open where the match is weak. Clone size is given for some rows only: seen once, a few or many times, or a class if the clone is expanded.

J,length,V,D,size,DNA,CDR3
TRBJ1-6,16,TRBV6-5,-,many,TGTGCCAGCAGTTACGGGCAGTCAGTTTTGGAGTTCCCCCTCCACTTT,CASSYGQSVLEFPLHF
TRBJ2-7,15,TRBV4-1,-,-,TGCGCCAGCAGGGCTCAGGTGGGCGGGACCTACGAGCAGTACTTC,CASRAQVGGTYEQYF
TRBJ2-7,14,TRBV5-1,-,-,TGCGCCAGCCGGGGCCCCGGCATTACCTACGAGCAGTACTTC,CASRGPGITYEQYF
TRBJ1-1,13,TRBV20-1,-,-,TGCAGTGCTAGGTCACAGATCGGCACTGAAGCTTTCTTT,CSARSQIGTEAFF
TRBJ1-1,17,TRBV28,-,many,TGTGCCAGCAGTTTATGGGGTACGGGAGGGAGGCACACTGAAGCTTTCTTT,CASSLWGTGGRHTEAFF
TRBJ1-1,12,TRBV20-1,-,many,TGCAGTGCTAGTTTCAGGGTCACTGAAGCTTTCTTT,CSASFRVTEAFF
TRBJ2-2,15,TRBV12-3/TRBV12-4,-,-,TGTGCCAGCGGACTCAGGGGCTTGAACACCGGGGAGCTGTTTTTT,CASGLRGLNTGELFF
TRBJ1-5,16,TRBV12-3/TRBV12-4,-,many,TGTGCCAGCAGTTTAGCGGGAAACAGGTACAATCAGCCCCAGCATTTT,CASSLAGNRYNQPQHF
TRBJ1-1,12,TRBV28,TRBD1,many,TGTGCCAGCAGCCAACGACAGGGGGAAGCTTTCTTT,CASSQRQGEAFF
TRBJ1-3,14,TRBV20-1,-,-,TGCACGGCTAGGAACAGGGAATCTGGAAACACCATATATTTT,CTARNRESGNTIYF
TRBJ1-1,16,TRBV6-1,-,many,TGTGCCAGCAGTGAAAGGCTTGGGGGGGTGAACACTGAAGCTTTCTTT,CASSERLGGVNTEAFF
TRBJ1-2,13,TRBV20-1,-,many,TGCAGTGCCCCCTTGGCGGGAAGTTACGACTACACCTTC,CSAPLAGSYDYTF
TRBJ2-2,13,TRBV6-5,-,many,TGTGCCAGCAGTCGCTCGGGGGCCGGGGAGCTGTTTTTT,CASSRSGAGELFF
TRBJ2-7,13,TRBV6-2/TRBV6-3,-,once,TGTGCCAGCAGTTACGACATGTCCTACGAGCAGTACTTC,CASSYDMSYEQYF
TRBJ2-1,15,TRBV9,-,-,TGTGCCAGCAGCGGCCTAGGGGGAAAAAACAATGAGCAGTTCTTC,CASSGLGGKNNEQFF
TRBJ1-2,17,TRBV9,TRBD1,-,TGTGCCAGCAGCGTAGAGAGGACAGGGGCCTACCCCTGGGGCTACACCTTC,CASSVERTGAYPWGYTF
TRBJ1-2,14,TRBV6-1,-,-,TGTGCCAGCAGTGATCCCGGGGCCCTCCGCGGCTACACCTTC,CASSDPGALRGYTF
TRBJ2-7,17,TRBV10-2,TRBD2,many,TGCGCCAGCAGGGCTACCGCCTCGGGACTAGCGTTGCGGGAGCAGTACTTC,CASRATASGLALREQYF
TRBJ1-5,14,TRBV7-3,-,few,TGTGCCATCAGCTTAACGGGATACAATCAGCCCCAGCATTTT,CAISLTGYNQPQHF
TRBJ1-2,14,TRBV12-3/TRBV12-4,TRBD1,few,TGTGCCAGCAGCGGCGGACAGGGGAGATATGGCTACACCTTC,CASSGGQGRYGYTF
TRBJ2-2,17,TRBV7-3,-,many,TGTGCCAGCAGCTTATTTGGGCTAGCGACACACACCGGGGAGCTGTTTTTT,CASSLFGLATHTGELFF
TRBJ1-1,14,TRBV20-1,TRBD1,few,TGCAGTGCTCTAACGGACAGGGGTGGAGCTGAAGCTTTCTTT,CSALTDRGGAEAFF
TRBJ1-5,12,TRBV12-3/TRBV12-4,-,many,TGTGCCAGCACCGAGGGCAATCAGCCCCAGCATTTT,CASTEGNQPQHF
TRBJ2-7,14,TRBV28,TRBD1,many,TGTGCCAGCAGCGTTACAGGGGGCAAGGGCGAGCAGTACTTC,CASSVTGGKGEQYF
TRBJ1-2,14,TRBV15,TRBD1,-,TGTGCCACCCGCAGCAACGACAGGGTTTATGGCTACACCTTC,CATRSNDRVYGYTF
TRBJ1-1,14,TRBV28,TRBD1,-,TGTGCCAGCAGCGCTCCGGGACAGGGGTCCGAAGCTTTCTTT,CASSAPGQGSEAFF
TRBJ2-4,13,TRBV12-3/TRBV12-4,-,-,TGTGCCAGCACCTGGGCAGCCAAAAACATTAAGTACTTC,CASTWAAKNIKYF